A selection of T cell receptor beta chains follows, all from one sample in a study of blood T cells in healthy people across ages. TCRdb re-called the 5' RACE reads with MiXCR, one entry per CDR3 protein. The repertoire has roughly 800,000 distinct CDR3 sequences, 58% of them found once; the top ten carry over 20%. The sample taken for sequencing was blood. These receptor sequences come from a man aged 25-45 years in good health. Both conserved end residues are part of each CDR3. D genes are given only for firm matches. Part of the rows lack a size; the others show once, few, many or a class for expanded clones.

V gene	J gene	D gene	clone size	CDR3 DNA	CDR3 protein
TRBV7-9	TRBJ1-1	-	-	TGTGCCAGCAGCTTAGCGATGGAGAACACTGAAGCTTTCTTT	CASSLAMENTEAFF
TRBV20-1	TRBJ2-3	TRBD2	few	TGCAGTGCTCCGACTAGCGGGAGCACAGATACGCAGTATTTT	CSAPTSGSTDTQYF
TRBV7-9	TRBJ1-3	-	few	TGTGCCAGCAGCCCCCGACGGGAGGCGGACACCATATATTTT	CASSPRREADTIYF
TRBV4-3	TRBJ2-7	TRBD2	-	TGCGCCAGCAGCCAAGAACTAGCGGCGCCCTACGAGCAGTACTTC	CASSQELAAPYEQYF
TRBV7-2	TRBJ2-5	-	many	TGTGCCAGCAGCTTAAGGAGGGGAGGAGAGACCCAGTACTTC	CASSLRRGGETQYF
TRBV4-2	TRBJ2-7	TRBD1	-	TGTGCCAGCAGCCAAGATATCGTGACAGGGGGTGCCTACGAGCAGTACTTC	CASSQDIVTGGAYEQYF
TRBV25-1	TRBJ1-2	-	-	TGTGCCAGCAGCCTCCGGGCCGACTATGGCTACACCTTC	CASSLRADYGYTF
TRBV2	TRBJ2-5	-	-	TGTGCCAGCAGGGAAATAGTTGGTTCTGGTAAAGAGACCCAGTACTTC	CASREIVGSGKETQYF
TRBV27	TRBJ2-7	-	-	TGTGCCAGCAGTGAGCTAACAGGGCAAAGGGGCTCCGAGCAGTACTTC	CASSELTGQRGSEQYF
TRBV20-1	TRBJ1-1	-	-	TGCAGTGCTAGGTGGACTGAAGCTTTCTTT	CSARWTEAFF
TRBV14	TRBJ2-1	TRBD2	-	TGTGCCAGCAGTCTAGCCGGACTAGCGGGATTCAATGAGCAGTTCTTC	CASSLAGLAGFNEQFF
TRBV29-1	TRBJ2-5	-	-	TGCAGCGCCCGACAGGCGCAAGAGACCCAGTACTTC	CSARQAQETQYF
TRBV20-1	TRBJ1-2	-	-	TGCAGTGCTAGGCAGTCGGCAGGGAGGGGAGGCTATGGCTACACCTTC	CSARQSAGRGGYGYTF
TRBV4-2	TRBJ2-1	-	-	TGTGCCAGCCATGGCTTTGGGAACAATGAGCAGTTCTTC	CASHGFGNNEQFF
TRBV29-1	TRBJ2-5	TRBD1	few	TGCAGCGCCGCCGGGACAGGGATACAAGAGACCCAGTACTTC	CSAAGTGIQETQYF
TRBV25-1	TRBJ1-2	-	-	TGTGCCAGCAGTGAATGGGGATTCTATGGCTACACCTTC	CASSEWGFYGYTF
TRBV4-2	TRBJ2-3	TRBD2	-	TGTGCCAGCAGCCCCTTAACCGGACTAGACGTGGCAGATACGCAGTATTTT	CASSPLTGLDVADTQYF
TRBV29-1	TRBJ2-7	-	-	TGCAGCGTTGTCCCTGGAGGGAGCTCCTACGAGCAGTACTTC	CSVVPGGSSYEQYF
TRBV7-2	TRBJ2-5	-	-	TGTGCCAGCAGCTTATATGATGGGAGCCAAGAGACCCAGTACTTC	CASSLYDGSQETQYF
TRBV18	TRBJ2-6	-	-	TGTGCCAGCTCACCTGCCAACTCTGGGGCCAACGTCCTGACTTTC	CASSPANSGANVLTF
TRBV27	TRBJ2-4	-	-	TGTGCCAGCAGTTCTGGACACCTCTTTGTGCAGTACTTC	CASSSGHLFVQYF
TRBV6-1	TRBJ2-7	-	few	TGTGCCAGCACCGGCGGCCGAGGGGGCTACGAGCAGTACTTC	CASTGGRGGYEQYF
TRBV24-1	TRBJ2-1	-	few	TGTGCCACCAGTGATGGTCCCCACGATGAGCAGTTCTTC	CATSDGPHDEQFF
TRBV29-1	TRBJ2-3	-	few	TGCAGCGTTGACCCGAAGGCTCCGTCTACGCAGTATTTT	CSVDPKAPSTQYF
TRBV20-1	TRBJ2-1	-	-	TGCAGTGCTAGAGGGGATCAGCAGTTCTTC	CSARGDQQFF
TRBV19	TRBJ1-5	TRBD1	-	TGTGCCAGTACCGGGACAGGGGGCAATCAGCCCCAGCATTTT	CASTGTGGNQPQHF
TRBV6-5	TRBJ1-4	TRBD1	-	TGTGCCAGCAGTTACTTATCCAGGGGGGGTGAAAAACTGTTTTTT	CASSYLSRGGEKLFF
TRBV4-2	TRBJ2-7	-	-	TGTGCCAGCAGCCAAGATTACAAGGAAGCCTACGAGCAGTACTTC	CASSQDYKEAYEQYF
TRBV5-1	TRBJ2-7	-	-	TGCGCCAGCAGTTCGGCCGGGTCCCAGGGGGGCGAGCAGTACTTC	CASSSAGSQGGEQYF
TRBV6-2/TRBV6-3	TRBJ2-5	TRBD1	-	TGTGCCAGCAGTTACCCCCCGGACAGGGCGGTTATTCTAGAGACCCAGTACTTC	CASSYPPDRAVILETQYF
TRBV11-2	TRBJ1-2	-	-	TGTGCCAGCAGCATCCCGGGACAAAGTTTCTATGGCTACACCTTC	CASSIPGQSFYGYTF
TRBV15	TRBJ2-1	-	few	TGTGCCACCAGTATAGGGACGAATCCTAACAATGAGCAGTTCTTC	CATSIGTNPNNEQFF
TRBV6-2/TRBV6-3	TRBJ2-7	-	few	TGTGCCAGCAGTCGACAGGACCTCTCCTACGAGCAGTACTTC	CASSRQDLSYEQYF
TRBV9	TRBJ2-7	TRBD1	few	TGTGCCAGCAGCGCTACCGGGACAGGGTCCTACGAGCAGTACTTC	CASSATGTGSYEQYF
TRBV6-2/TRBV6-3	TRBJ2-7	TRBD1	-	TGTGCCAGCATCGAGTTGACAGGGGGATCCTACGAGCAGTACTTC	CASIELTGGSYEQYF
TRBV6-9	TRBJ1-5	-	-	TGTGCCAGCAGTTCCCCCAGTTTCGGTTTTACGGCTCAGCCCCAGCATTTT	CASSSPSFGFTAQPQHF
TRBV29-1	TRBJ2-7	-	-	TGCAGCGCCACCAGGGGGGGGTCTCCTTACTACGAGCAGTACTTC	CSATRGGSPYYEQYF
TRBV9	TRBJ2-5	TRBD2	few	TGTGCCAGCAGCGCCCGGGGAAGCGGGGATCTCCAAGAGACCCAGTACTTC	CASSARGSGDLQETQYF
TRBV20-1	TRBJ1-1	-	-	TGCAGTGCTAGAGAGGGCCAGGGAAGCGCTGAAGCTTTCTTT	CSAREGQGSAEAFF
TRBV7-2	TRBJ2-3	-	-	TGTGCCAGCAGCTTAGCGTTCCCGAGCAATGGAGATACGCAGTATTTT	CASSLAFPSNGDTQYF
TRBV7-9	TRBJ2-5	-	-	TGTGCCAGCAGCTCAAGCCATCTAGCCCAAGAGACCCAGTACTTC	CASSSSHLAQETQYF
TRBV6-6	TRBJ2-7	-	-	TGTGCCAGCAGTTACTCTGGGGCCCCAGACTCCTACGAGCAGTACTTC	CASSYSGAPDSYEQYF
TRBV7-2	TRBJ2-1	TRBD2	once	TGTGCCAGCAGCTTTGATAGCGGGGGGGCCAAGCTAAGGTACAATGAGCAGTTCTTC	CASSFDSGGAKLRYNEQFF
TRBV9	TRBJ1-1	-	-	TGTGCCAGCAGCGTAGCGGGCTGGGGCACTGAAGCTTTCTTT	CASSVAGWGTEAFF
TRBV29-1	TRBJ2-3	TRBD1	-	TGCAGCTTGGGACAGAACACAGATACGCAGTATTTT	CSLGQNTDTQYF
TRBV3-1	TRBJ2-7	TRBD1	-	TGTGCCAGCAGCCAAACTGTTCCGGGACAGATCTACGAGCAGTACTTC	CASSQTVPGQIYEQYF
TRBV7-9	TRBJ1-2	TRBD1	-	TGTGCCAGCGCCGAGGGGGGACAGTTCCGGGGCTACACCTTC	CASAEGGQFRGYTF
TRBV29-1	TRBJ2-1	-	-	TGCAGCGGGGGCGAGGACCGCGGCCTAGAGCAGTTCTTC	CSGGEDRGLEQFF
TRBV7-2	TRBJ2-7	-	few	TGTGCCAGCAGAGCCCCGGGACGACCGTACGAGCAGTACTTC	CASRAPGRPYEQYF
TRBV6-6	TRBJ1-2	-	-	TGTGCCAGCAGAGTATTGGGGGAGGATGGCTACACCTTC	CASRVLGEDGYTF
TRBV29-1	TRBJ2-4	-	few	TGCAGCGCGCCGGTTGGAAACATTCAGTACTTC	CSAPVGNIQYF